This TCR beta chain was documented in a study of human T cells and chemical hapten exposure. On the study more broadly: The sensitizer, 2% DPC, was used on approximately 2 cm by approximately 2 cm of upper inner arm skin.

This clonotype was seen at least ten times. Time point defined: pre-sensitization, week 0. Indicated treatment: therapeutic diphenylcyclopropenone sensitization with weekly scalp DPC. MiXCR, applied by TCRdb to the RACE reads, yields one record per CDR3 protein. Here the sample spans approximately 100,000 distinct CDR3 sequences, nearly 10% being singletons. Germline loops: CDR1 SGHTA, CDR2 FQGNSA. V lost 5 bases and J 7 bases, leaving 17 bases between the germline ends. This CDR3 contains 15 residues. The receptor comes from a woman aged 40 to 50 with alopecia areata. Some clones in this sample may be carry-over from other donors' samples. The chain recombines TRBV7-2 with TRBJ1-4; weak D call: TRBD1 (6 bases). Sequencing was performed on whole blood, taken in connection with sensitization to the hapten diphenylcyclopropenone (DPC). CDR3 nucleotide sequence: TGTGCCAGCAGCGGGTCAGGGGCGCCGGGTGAAAAACTGTTTTTT. This translates into CASSGSGAPGEKLFF.